The entry below gives a single T cell receptor (beta chain) sequence along with its context. A multiplex PCR was run with 60 Vbeta primers and 13 Jbeta primers. Assay: immunoSEQ multiplex PCR; the TCRdb copy retains only in-frame clones and omits some. The sample gives around 280,000 clones, around 90% of which show up once; about 2% is in the top ten. The source of the sample is a study of cytomegalovirus exposure and HLA in healthy donors. What was sequenced was PBMCs. The sequence was collected from a woman aged 18-29 years in good health and CMV-seronegative.

CDR3 sequence reads: CASSLFVGGFDQPQHF. CDR3 bases: TGTGCCAGCAGCTTATTCGTTGGGGGCTTTGATCAGCCCCAGCATTTT. J is TRBJ1-5 and V is TRBV7-9, with D possibly TRBD1 on 6 matching bases. V shed 2 bases and J shed 5 bases, with 16 bases lying between them. The CDR3 totals 16 residues. The germline CDR1 and CDR2 sequences are SEHNR and FQNEAQ (reference sequence).